This TCR beta chain is drawn from a study of blood T cells in healthy people across ages. Study-level points and caveats: Per million T cells, the diversity of TCR beta decreased roughly linearly as age advanced.

In this sample, this clonotype turned up many times. Its antigen is undetermined. V lost 5 bases to trimming and J lost 6 bases; unmatched junction nucleotides: 11. The V gene's germline CDR1 is SGHRS and CDR2 YFSETQ. The CDR3 covers 16 residues. A second PCR, run for about 7 to 12 cycles, used a sample-barcoded 5' primer plus a J-beta primer mix. Researchers report that a template-switch adaptor with 12 random nucleotides tagged each cDNA molecule. TCRdb passed the 5' RACE reads through MiXCR, listing each CDR3 protein once. The sample has about 650,000 distinct CDR3 sequences, 32% seen once. Input material: blood. The J gene is TRBJ2-3, the V gene TRBV5-1; 11 bases agree with TRBD2. The receptor's source is a woman aged 80 or over in good health. Here the CDR3 DNA reads TGCGCCAGCAGGTTGAATAGCGGGGGGGCGGCCGATACGCAGTATTTT. Amino acids: CASRLNSGGAADTQYF.